The 13 T cell receptor beta chains listed next were all sequenced from one sample in a study of blood T cell repertoires in COVID-19. TCRdb's table, derived via immunoSEQ multiplex PCR, lists solely in-frame clones and lacks some. The repertoire holds some 70,000 clones, with about nine tenths as singletons. Specimen: peripheral blood. Receptor source: a human donor with active COVID-19. The donor label of this sample is uncertain.

The CDR3 DNA reads TGTGCCAGCAGTCGGAGAGACAGGGAAGTAGCTTTCTTT. Translating it yields CASSRRDREVAFF. The gene calls are TRBV6-5 and TRBJ1-1; 7 bases are shared with TRBD1. There are 13 residues in the CDR3. Germline V lookup: CDR1 MNHEY, CDR2 SVGAGI. After removal of 5 bases from V and 10 bases from J, the junction contained 10 bases not matched to a gene.

The V and J genes are TRBV5-8 and TRBJ1-3; D might be TRBD1 (5 bases). Germline values: CDR1 SGHTS, CDR2 YDEGEE. The CDR3 has 15 amino acids. The V gene lost 4 bases and the J gene lost 0 bases, with 11 bases spanning the gap. CDR3 sequence: CASSMGLSSGNTIYF. The CDR3 coding sequence is TGTGCCAGCAGCATGGGACTCAGCTCTGGAAACACCATATATTTT.

The chain employs TRBV19 and TRBJ2-5, with a weak D call TRBD2 (6 bases). This CDR3 has 15 residues. The germline CDR1 and CDR2 sequences are LNHDA and SQIVND (reference sequence). Trimming removed 3 bases from V and 4 bases from J, with 15 bases in between. CDR3: CASSMGRPGVETQYF. The CDR3 DNA is TGTGCCAGTAGTATGGGGAGGCCGGGGGTAGAGACCCAGTACTTC.

The V gene is TRBV11-3, the J gene TRBJ1-1; the D is unclear. The germline CDR1 and CDR2 sequences are SGHNT and YENEEA. Trimming removed 5 bases from V and 3 bases from J, with 16 bases in between. This CDR3 is 15 amino acids long. The CDR3 DNA reads TGTGCCAGCAGCCTTCCCTCATTGGCGGACACTGAAGCTTTCTTT. Translation gives CASSLPSLADTEAFF.

A single count supports this clone. V and J are TRBV3-1 (or the pseudogene TRBV3-2) and TRBJ2-1; a weak D match, TRBD2 (5 bases). The germline CDR1 and CDR2 sequences are LGHDT and YNNKEL (reference sequence). This CDR3 region has 15 residues. The V gene lost 2 bases and the J gene lost 4 bases, with 12 bases spanning the gap. CDR3 in DNA: TGTGCCAGCAGCCAAAGTGGGAGCAGGTACAATGAGCAGTTCTTC. Protein: CASSQSGSRYNEQFF.

Here the CDR3 reads CASSRGSGATDTQYF. CDR3 DNA: TGTGCCAGCAGCCGTGGGAGCGGGGCCACAGATACGCAGTATTTT. The rearrangement joins TRBV4-2 to TRBJ2-3; 7 nucleotides align to TRBD2. Germline loops: CDR1 LGHNA, CDR2 YNFKEQ. The CDR3 loop spans 15 amino acids. Trimming took 4 bases from V and 2 from J; bases not matched to a gene: 6.

The chain couples TRBV28 to TRBJ2-7, with 7 bases matching TRBD1. CDR1 is MDHEN and CDR2 is SYDVKM in the germline V gene. There are 13 residues in the CDR3. Unmatched junction bases numbered 5, after V lost 5 bases and J lost 4 bases. In DNA form, the CDR3 reads TGTGCCAGCAGTCCCGCGGACAGGTACGAGCAGTACTTC. It codes for CASSPADRYEQYF.

This chain links TRBV6-2 or TRBV6-3 with TRBJ1-2; D gene unclear. Germline V gives CDR1 MNHEY, CDR2 SVGEGT. This CDR3 spans 14 amino acids. The V end was cut by 2 bases, the J end by 4 bases, with 11 bases between. CDR3 bases: TGTGCCAGCAGTTACGGGCGGACTTCCTATGGCTACACCTTC. Its protein product is CASSYGRTSYGYTF.

The J gene is TRBJ2-5, the V gene TRBV9; D is unclear. Trimming pared 2 bases from V and 5 bases from J, leaving 13 bases between. The germline V gene encodes CDR1 SGDLS and CDR2 YYNGEE. The CDR3 sequence is 14 residues long. The CDR3 DNA follows: TGTGCCAGCAGCGTTTACGGAGCCCAGGAGACCCAGTACTTC. Its protein product is CASSVYGAQETQYF.

The chain links TRBV11-2 to TRBJ1-4, with 9 bases that match TRBD1. The length of the CDR3 is 16 residues. With V trimmed by 3 bases and J by 5 bases, 7 bases remained unmatched. The germline CDR1 and CDR2 sequences are SGHAT and FQNNGV. The DNA of the CDR3 is TGTGCCAGCAGCTTTCAAAACAGGGGGCGGAATGAAAAACTGTTTTTT. It is translated as CASSFQNRGRNEKLFF.

V is TRBV6-5 and J is TRBJ1-3, with TRBD1 as a possible D gene (5 bases). The V end was cut by 9 bases, the J end by 4 bases, with 19 bases between. Looked up from germline, CDR1 is MNHEY and CDR2 is SVGAGI. The CDR3 extends over 15 amino acids. Written as DNA, the CDR3 is TGTGCCAGTAGTATAGCAGGGTGGAAAGGAAACACCATATATTTT. Protein: CASSIAGWKGNTIYF.

J is TRBJ1-2 and V is TRBV24-1, with unresolved D. Trimming took 4 bases from V and 5 from J, leaving 4 bases between them. CDR1 and CDR2 (germline): KGHDR, SFDVKD. This CDR3 contains 11 residues. The CDR3 protein is CATSDGYGYTF. Written as DNA, the CDR3 is TGTGCCACCAGTGACGGGTATGGCTACACCTTC.

The gene calls are TRBV4-3 and TRBJ1-3; unclear D gene. V lost 0 bases, J lost 0 bases, and 9 bases lay in between. The germline V gene encodes CDR1 LGHNA and CDR2 YSLEER. This CDR3 is 16 amino acids long. The CDR3: CASSQDRFISGNTIYF. The CDR3 DNA is TGCGCCAGCAGCCAAGACAGATTCATCTCTGGAAACACCATATATTTT.